The 25 T cell receptor beta chains listed next were all sequenced from one sample in a study of vaccination and CD4 T cells after COVID-19 (dated 2022 in TCRdb). These receptors are not linked to any known antigen. The treatment or condition label, as the study defines it: roughly nine-day PBMC culture with coronavirus spike peptide pools or control peptides (ViraFEST assay). The library was built by means of PCR. TCRdb shows the sequencer as Illumina iSeq 100. DNA from cultured CD4+ T cells underwent TCR sequencing with the Oncomine TCR Beta short-read assay at the Johns Hopkins FTIC core. Using fastp at Q25 and MiXCR, TCRdb reprocessed the public reads and kept productive beta chains. Identical CDR3 proteins give one entry, which carries the most common genes and DNA. Present in this sample are some 15,000 distinct CDR3 sequences, less than 70% of which were seen just once. Around 7% of the sample is held by the ten biggest clonotypes.

Source material: CD4+ T cells from blood, cultured in vitro. The source of these receptors is a human donor who had recovered from COVID-19.

The V call is TRBV15, the J call TRBJ2-3; D is perhaps TRBD1 (6 bases). The CDR3 has 17 residues. V lost 1 base, J lost 1 base, and 15 bases lay in between. CDR1 and CDR2 (germline): LNHNV, YYDKDF (reference sequence). For the CDR3, the DNA is TGTGCCACCAGCAGAGCTCAGGGGCTCGCGGGCACAGATACGCAGTATTTT. Translating it yields CATSRAQGLAGTDTQYF.

The chain has TRBV18 and TRBJ2-7, with 13 bases fitting TRBD2. Germline CDR1 reads KGHSH; CDR2 reads LQKENI. J gave up 2 bases and V 3 bases, and 1 base lay outside the gene matches. The CDR3 consists of 15 residues. CDR3 in DNA: TGTGCCAGCTCACCCACTAGCGGGAGGGCCTACGAGCAGTACTTC. Amino acid sequence: CASSPTSGRAYEQYF.

This clonotype was seen only a few times. The genes are TRBV24-1 and TRBJ1-2; the match to TRBD1 covers 10 bases. CDR3 length: 16 amino acids. The V and J ends lost 3 bases and 8 bases, in that order; junction bases with no gene match: 11. CDR1 and CDR2 (germline): KGHDR, SFDVKD. The CDR3, as DNA: TGTGCCACCAGTGATGTAACCGGGACAGGGGTTTGGGGCTACACCTTC. Protein sequence: CATSDVTGTGVWGYTF.

The chain carries TRBV21-1 and TRBJ2-7; the D segment call TRBD1 is taken from the table without a DNA check. TRBV21-1 is assigned pseudogene status. This CDR3 comprises 14 residues. CDR3 bases: TGTGCCAGCAGCAAATGGGGGACAGGTGGGGAGCAGTACTTC. This codes for CASSKWGTGGEQYF.

The chain joins TRBV23-1 to TRBJ2-7; D is perhaps TRBD1 (5 bases). TRBV23-1 is reported as an ORF; its role is uncertain. V shed 4 bases and J shed 7 bases, with 35 bases lying between them. The CDR3 totals 20 residues. In nucleotides, the CDR3 is TGCGCCAGCAGTCTCCTCTCGGTCCCCCAGGGTCCTCAGATCCCTGGAGAGCAGTACTTC. Translation: CASSLLSVPQGPQIPGEQYF.

This clonotype was seen only a few times. V gene TRBV27 combines with J gene TRBJ2-3, with 13 nucleotides matching TRBD2. The CDR3 is made up of 17 amino acids. The junction had 9 bases not matched to a gene; V was cut back by 7 bases and J by 2 bases. Per the germline V gene, CDR1 is MNHEY and CDR2 is SMNVEV (reference sequence). The CDR3 loop reads CASTFTGLAGPTDTQYF. The CDR3 DNA sequence: TGTGCCAGCACCTTTACGGGACTAGCGGGACCCACAGATACGCAGTATTTT.

The V and J genes are TRBV7-9 and TRBJ2-1, with D possibly matching TRBD2 (6 bases). Between the trimmed V and J ends, which lost 4 bases and 9 bases, there was a span of 16 bases. This CDR3 spans 14 amino acids. CDR1 is SEHNR, CDR2 FQNEAQ, per germline (reference sequence). CDR3 nucleotides: TGTGCCAGCAGCTCAGTCAGGTTCGGGGGTGAGCAGTTCTTC. As protein: CASSSVRFGGEQFF.

As regards this clonotype: One end of the junction is discordant with germline, which a read error may explain. The chain carries TRBV10-3 and TRBJ1-6; weak D call: TRBD1 (6 bases). The CDR3 has 16 amino acids. Germline loops: CDR1 ENHRY, CDR2 SYGVKD. The CDR3 sequence: CAVSESGGGLNSPLHF. Here the CDR3 DNA reads TGTGCCGTCAGTGAGTCCGGGGGGGGCCTTAATTCACCCCTCCACTTT.

In this sample, this clonotype turned up a few times. V and J are TRBV21-1 and TRBJ1-2. TRBV21-1 represents a pseudogene. This CDR3 comprises 19 residues. This chain's CDR3 is CAGTNLDPTRKLRRHGYTF. In nucleotides, the CDR3 is TGTGCCGGCACGAATTTGGACCCAACCCGAAAGCTAAGGCGACATGGCTACACCTTC.

V gene TRBV20-1 combines with J gene TRBJ2-3, with TRBD1 matching over 10 bases. The germline CDR1 and CDR2 sequences are DFQATT and SNEGSKA (reference sequence). This CDR3 contains 12 residues. With V trimmed by 6 bases and J by 4 bases, 1 base remained unmatched. CDR3 bases: TGCAGTGCGGGGACAGGGGCAGATACGCAGTATTTT. Encoded protein: CSAGTGADTQYF.

The gene calls are TRBV20-1 and TRBJ1-3; D call uncertain. Between the trimmed V and J ends, which lost 3 bases and 0 bases, there was a span of 12 bases. This CDR3 is 15 amino acids long. Germline CDR1 is DFQATT and CDR2 is SNEGSKA (reference sequence). CDR3 sequence: CSASAVSYSGNTIYF. The CDR3 DNA is TGCAGTGCTAGTGCGGTATCCTACTCTGGAAACACCATATATTTT.

The genes are TRBV7-9 and TRBJ2-5; D is perhaps TRBD1 (6 bases). Trimming pared 4 bases from V and 0 bases from J, leaving 12 bases between. Germline V lookup: CDR1 SEHNR, CDR2 FQNEAQ (reference sequence). This CDR3 region has 15 residues. CDR3 residues: CASSSRDRYQETQYF. For the CDR3, the DNA is TGTGCCAGCAGCTCGAGAGACAGGTACCAAGAGACCCAGTACTTC.

V usage is TRBV12-3 or TRBV12-4 and J usage is TRBJ2-1; 9 bases match TRBD2. CDR3 length: 20 residues. J lost 0 bases, V lost 3 bases, and 15 bases had no gene match. CDR3 bases: TGTGCCAGCAGTTTCCGAGCAGGTCTAGCGGGACGCAGCTCCTACAATGAGCAGTTCTTC. Protein sequence: CASSFRAGLAGRSSYNEQFF.

J is TRBJ2-1 and V is TRBV20-1; TRBD1 aligns across 8 bases. The V gene end was trimmed by 5 bases and the J gene end by 6 bases; junction bases not matched to a gene: 15. CDR3 length equals 16 residues. Per germline, CDR1 DFQATT and CDR2 SNEGSKA (reference sequence). The CDR3 here is CSAVGTQGAMANEQFF. The CDR3, as DNA: TGCAGTGCTGTCGGAACCCAGGGGGCAATGGCCAATGAGCAGTTCTTC.

The chain combines TRBV6-1 with TRBJ2-3; D is undetermined. This CDR3 is built from 11 residues. V was pared by 4 bases and J by 5 bases, with 4 bases between. Germline CDR1 and CDR2: MNHNS and SASEGT. The DNA for the CDR3 is TGTGCCAGCAGTGCCCGAGATACGCAGTATTTT. Translation gives CASSARDTQYF.

This clonotype was seen a handful of times. The V gene is TRBV5-4, the J gene TRBJ1-2; 7 nucleotides agree with TRBD1. The junction had 10 bases not matched to a gene; V was cut back by 4 bases and J by 7 bases. Germline V lookup: CDR1 SGHNT, CDR2 YYREEE (reference sequence). The CDR3 is 14 amino acids. This CDR3 is CASSLPHQGGGYTF. The CDR3 DNA sequence: TGTGCCAGCAGCCTACCCCATCAGGGGGGTGGCTACACCTTC.

The chain joins TRBV5-4 to TRBJ1-2, with 9 bases that match TRBD1. The CDR3 is made up of 16 amino acids. V lost 4 bases, J lost 2 bases, and 9 bases stayed unmatched. In germline, CDR1 is SGHNT, CDR2 YYREEE (reference sequence). The CDR3 DNA follows: TGTGCCAGCAGCCCGGGAGGGGGACAGGGAAACTATGGCTACACCTTC. Translated, it gives CASSPGGGQGNYGYTF.

The V and J genes are TRBV5-6 and TRBJ1-1; D possibly corresponds to TRBD1 (5 bases). The CDR3 contains 15 residues. Germline lookup yields CDR1 SGHDT and CDR2 YYEEEE. Trimming shortened V by 3 bases and J by 2 bases, and 14 bases separated the two germline ends. The CDR3 sequence: CASSSGGTGNTEAFF. In nucleotides, the CDR3 is TGTGCCAGCAGCTCGGGGGGGACGGGTAACACTGAAGCTTTCTTT.

In DNA form, the CDR3 reads TGTGCCACCAGCAGAGATGGCAAGGGGCTGGAGACCCAGTACTTC. This gives the protein CATSRDGKGLETQYF. This chain uses TRBV15 with TRBJ2-5; tentative D call: TRBD1 (5 bases). There are 15 residues in the CDR3. The V end was cut by 0 bases, the J end by 5 bases, with 13 bases between. Germline V gene data show CDR1 as LNHNV and CDR2 as YYDKDF (reference sequence).

This chain connects TRBV5-1 to TRBJ2-7; no clear D. CDR3 length: 13 residues. Trimming removed 2 bases from V and 1 base from J, with 7 bases in between. Germline assignment: CDR1 SGHRS and CDR2 YFSETQ. The CDR3 loop is CASSFSYSYEQYF. CDR3 sequence (DNA): TGCGCCAGCAGCTTCTCCTATTCCTACGAGCAGTACTTC.

The gene calls are TRBV7-2 and TRBJ2-7, with no clear D. V was pared by 6 bases and J by 4 bases, with 10 bases between. The CDR3 extends over 12 amino acids. CDR1 SGHTA and CDR2 FQGNSA come from the germline V gene. The CDR3 is CASSSNRYEQYF. The CDR3 DNA reads TGTGCCAGCAGTTCAAATCGGTACGAGCAGTACTTC.

The table lists this clonotype with a few counts. The chain carries TRBV20-1 and TRBJ2-4, with 12 positions matching TRBD2. The germline V gene encodes CDR1 DFQATT and CDR2 SNEGSKA (reference sequence). The CDR3 runs 14 residues. The V segment lost 6 bases and the J segment 2 bases; nucleotides outside the gene matches: 2. CDR3 coding DNA: TGCAGTGCACTAGCGGGAGGAACCAAAAACATTCAGTACTTC. Encoded protein: CSALAGGTKNIQYF.

V and J are TRBV2 and TRBJ2-7; a weak D match, TRBD1 (5 bases). The CDR3 contains 15 residues. V lost 3 bases and J lost 0, with 12 bases in between. Per germline, CDR1 SNHLY and CDR2 FYNNEI. CDR3 residues: CASSDPQGISYEQYF. The CDR3, as DNA: TGTGCCAGCAGTGACCCGCAGGGAATCTCCTACGAGCAGTACTTC.

The chain couples TRBV7-8 to TRBJ1-3, with D possibly TRBD1 on 5 matching bases. This CDR3 is 16 amino acids long. With 5 bases removed from V and 2 bases from J, the gap between germline ends came to 16 bases. In germline, CDR1 is SGHVS, CDR2 FQNEAQ. Here the CDR3 DNA reads TGTGCCAGCAGCCGAGGAGGGGTCGGCACTGGAAACACCATATATTTT. As protein: CASSRGGVGTGNTIYF.

V is TRBV7-2 and J is TRBJ2-5; no clear D. V gave up 5 bases and J gave up 3 bases, with 13 bases separating them. In germline, CDR1 is SGHTA, CDR2 FQGNSA. The CDR3 has 14 residues. The CDR3 sequence: CASSPQTRKETQYF. The DNA of the CDR3 is TGTGCCAGCAGCCCTCAGACACGTAAAGAGACCCAGTACTTC.